These T cell receptor beta chains were read from a single sample in a study of T cell repertoires in cytomegalovirus infection. Their specific antigens are unknown. TCRdb re-called the reads through MiXCR, storing one row per CDR3 protein. The sample has approximately 390,000 distinct CDR3 sequences; roughly 34% are singletons. The input for sequencing was cultured PBMCs, taken from culture after CMV antigen stimulation. These TCRs come from a human donor in good health (CMV status not recorded). Some clones in this sample may be carry-over from other donors' samples. The CDR3 runs from the conserved cysteine through the conserved F or W. The order of the fields is J gene, V gene, CDR3 protein.

j_call: TRBJ2-1; v_call: TRBV6-5; cdr3_aa: CASSYGQGADEQFF
j_call: TRBJ2-7; v_call: TRBV4-3; cdr3_aa: CASSQERSAGTRSYEQYF
j_call: TRBJ1-5; v_call: TRBV5-1; cdr3_aa: CASSLDFLGSNQPQHF
j_call: TRBJ1-2; v_call: TRBV5-1; cdr3_aa: CASSGGQEIGYTF
j_call: TRBJ2-5; v_call: TRBV7-2; cdr3_aa: CASSLIPWTSGQETQYF
j_call: TRBJ2-5; v_call: TRBV6-6; cdr3_aa: CASSALAGGLGETQYF
j_call: TRBJ2-3; v_call: TRBV20-1; cdr3_aa: CSARSASGSDTQYF
j_call: TRBJ2-3; v_call: TRBV11-2; cdr3_aa: CASSWGLTSTDTQYF
j_call: TRBJ2-7; v_call: TRBV29-1; cdr3_aa: CSVSRGTSGFNYEQYF
j_call: TRBJ1-1; v_call: TRBV14; cdr3_aa: CASSQDWNTEAFF
j_call: TRBJ2-1; v_call: TRBV4-1; cdr3_aa: CASSQTPGDEQFF
j_call: TRBJ2-7; v_call: TRBV5-3; cdr3_aa: CASSWGLAGVWSATYEQYF
j_call: TRBJ2-7; v_call: TRBV7-2; cdr3_aa: CASSLMSGRFYEQYF
j_call: TRBJ2-1; v_call: TRBV12-3/TRBV12-4; cdr3_aa: CASSSVPTNEQFF
j_call: TRBJ2-2; v_call: TRBV20-1; cdr3_aa: CSAGTLRLAGTTGELFF
j_call: TRBJ2-5; v_call: TRBV5-1; cdr3_aa: CASNPVQGGETQYF
j_call: TRBJ2-4; v_call: TRBV30; cdr3_aa: CAWRPGLKNIQYF
j_call: TRBJ2-5; v_call: TRBV11-2; cdr3_aa: CASSRGQGVLETQYF
j_call: TRBJ2-1; v_call: TRBV7-2; cdr3_aa: CASSLGYYNEQFF
j_call: TRBJ2-2; v_call: TRBV5-1; cdr3_aa: CASSLVETTGELFF
j_call: TRBJ1-6; v_call: TRBV6-5; cdr3_aa: CASSYSGAGNSPLHF
j_call: TRBJ2-2; v_call: TRBV7-1; cdr3_aa: CASSPRGLAALGGELFF
j_call: TRBJ1-2; v_call: TRBV7-9; cdr3_aa: CASSSGQGIFNYGYTF
j_call: TRBJ1-6; v_call: TRBV25-1; cdr3_aa: CASSVRQGYSPLHF
j_call: TRBJ1-1; v_call: TRBV12-3/TRBV12-4; cdr3_aa: CASSLGHNRWPNTEAFF
j_call: TRBJ2-3; v_call: TRBV29-1; cdr3_aa: CSGYGLAGTPDTQYF
j_call: TRBJ2-5; v_call: TRBV5-4; cdr3_aa: CASSFGLAGGPETQYF
j_call: TRBJ2-7; v_call: TRBV7-9; cdr3_aa: CASSSDRPRLAGVGPYEQYF
j_call: TRBJ2-2; v_call: TRBV5-1; cdr3_aa: CASSLLAGGTGELFF
j_call: TRBJ1-5; v_call: TRBV20-1; cdr3_aa: CSARPGQGIRGGQPQHF
j_call: TRBJ2-2; v_call: TRBV7-9; cdr3_aa: CASSLFLNTGELFF
j_call: TRBJ2-1; v_call: TRBV7-2; cdr3_aa: CASSLAGVAGLSYNEQFF
j_call: TRBJ2-7; v_call: TRBV27; cdr3_aa: CASSLSPGLSSYEQYF
j_call: TRBJ2-5; v_call: TRBV11-2; cdr3_aa: CASSLSTGAKAQYF
j_call: TRBJ2-3; v_call: TRBV29-1; cdr3_aa: CSGWTDTQYF
j_call: TRBJ2-5; v_call: TRBV12-3/TRBV12-4; cdr3_aa: CASRRGGEETQYF
j_call: TRBJ2-1; v_call: TRBV18; cdr3_aa: CASSSTGTGRLNEQFF
j_call: TRBJ2-3; v_call: TRBV30; cdr3_aa: CAWSVLQVFTDTQYF
j_call: TRBJ1-1; v_call: TRBV10-3; cdr3_aa: CAINDGPGTEAFF
j_call: TRBJ2-1; v_call: TRBV4-2; cdr3_aa: CASSQSAGDYNEQFF
j_call: TRBJ2-5; v_call: TRBV10-3; cdr3_aa: CAISGPRETQYF
j_call: TRBJ2-5; v_call: TRBV29-1; cdr3_aa: CSVDRGHQETQYF